This entry describes one T cell receptor (beta chain). Its antigen has not been determined. Base qualities are not recorded, but no much larger clone differs from it by a single base. The immunoSEQ Assay, a bias-controlled multiplex PCR, was used to amplify TCRbeta CDR3 regions from genomic DNA. The original pipeline was this. Within the assay, amplification of reference gene primers was used to estimate how many nucleated cells each sample contained. Sequence reads were collapsed and filtered to measure the absolute abundance of every unique TCRbeta CDR3 rearrangement. For each sample, productive Simpson clonality was calculated by taking the square root of Simpson's diversity index across productive rearrangements. Held by TCRdb, this immuneACCESS table contains in-frame sequences only and omits some clones. Under half of the omission traces to an unresolved V gene where checked; the cause of the rest is unknown. V and J calls and clone size are those listed in that table; D and trimming were worked out from the DNA. A total of about 140,000 clones appear in this sample, roughly 85% of them only once. Jointly, the top ten make up 2% to 3% of the sample.

This entry is derived from a study of blood T cell repertoires in COVID-19 (dated by TCRdb to 2019 to 2021). In terms of the full investigation: Collaborator samples came from the United States, Italy and Spain and covered acute and convalescent phases of COVID-19. The material from the prospective study consisted of cDNA or gDNA derived from T cells, B-cell-depleted T cells, or PBMCs. Deeply sampled blood TCRbeta repertoires from subjects exposed to, actively infected with, or recovered from COVID-19 were included in the dataset. The repertoires were released in a freely available public database intended as a resource for research on the immune response to SARS-CoV-2. Samples came from the ongoing ImmuneRACE study (first 160 participants) plus 1,254 subjects from 6 global collaborators. Sample metadata almost always included a de-identified subject ID, COVID-19 status, age in years and sex. HLA class I and class II types, where available, came from metadata supplied by the sample provider rather than from assay-based typing.

The collaborating institutions used their own protocols to collect whole blood in K2EDTA tubes. For TCRbeta analysis, collaborator samples were shipped as frozen whole blood, as isolated PBMCs, or as DNA extracted from either sample type. What the study reported, not specific to this receptor: The quantity of clinical and demographic metadata differed by source and by participant and was supplied without curation.

The CDR3 has 10 amino acids, counting the end cysteine and phenylalanine. Only the CDR3 region is kept as DNA, spanning 30 bases read in frame from base 1. From the germline V gene, CDR1 is SGHRS and CDR2 is YFSETQ. Trimming takes 4 bases from V and 11 bases from J, and the germline ends sit 9 bases apart. This sequence uses TRBV5-1 and TRBJ1-1; a confident D gene designation cannot be given. The receptor comes from a human donor with acute or convalescent COVID-19. The donor label of this sample is uncertain. The sequenced sample was peripheral blood. The CDR3 region has the sequence CASSLPEAFF. Read as DNA, the sequence is TGCGCCAGCAGCCTCCCGGAGGCTTTCTTT.